These 28 T cell receptor beta chains were all obtained from the same sample, sequenced in a study of shared clonotypes between healthy human individuals. The protocol was immunoSEQ multiplex PCR, while the TCRdb copy is restricted to in-frame clones and leaves out a portion. Here the sample spans fewer than 1.8 million clones, less than 99% being singletons. Sequenced sample: naive CD4+ T cells sorted from blood. Subset specified: CD45RA+ positively selected. The receptors here all came from a man younger than 45 in good health.

The gene calls are TRBV5-1 and TRBJ2-4; D perhaps matches TRBD1 (5 bases). The CDR3 spans 14 residues. Germline values: CDR1 SGHRS, CDR2 YFSETQ. V shed 0 bases and J shed 5 bases, with 9 bases lying between them. CDR3 amino acids: CASSLDRIQNIQYF. CDR3 nucleotides: TGCGCCAGCAGCTTGGACAGGATCCAAAACATTCAGTACTTC.

Notes on this clone: Additional DNA sequences in this sample encode the identical CDR3. V usage is TRBV18 and J usage is TRBJ2-1; 8 bases are a match to TRBD1. The germline V gene has CDR1 KGHSH and CDR2 LQKENI. The CDR3 sequence is 15 residues long. The V segment lost 3 bases and the J segment 1 base; nucleotides outside the gene matches: 2. CDR3 nucleotides: TGTGCCAGCTCACCCCGACAGGGGTCCTACAATGAGCAGTTCTTC. This encodes CASSPRQGSYNEQFF.

The CDR3 DNA sequence: TGTGCCAGTAGTATCGTGGGAGGGCCCCGAGAGCAGTTCTTC. It yields the protein CASSIVGGPREQFF. The gene calls are TRBV19 and TRBJ2-1; TRBD2 agrees at 7 bases. The junction had 9 bases not matched to a gene; V was cut back by 3 bases and J by 10 bases. Germline V gene data show CDR1 as LNHDA and CDR2 as SQIVND (reference sequence). The CDR3 length is 14 residues.

V gene TRBV2 combines with J gene TRBJ2-1, with 10 bases lining up with TRBD2. With 5 bases clipped from V and 4 bases from J, the junction kept 5 bases outside the gene matches. The germline gives CDR1 SNHLY, CDR2 FYNNEI. The CDR3 spans 15 residues. The CDR3 reads CASSRLAGLYNEQFF. The CDR3, as DNA: TGTGCCAGCAGTAGACTAGCGGGTTTATACAATGAGCAGTTCTTC. Using reference TRBV2 and TRBJ2-1 for the parts outside the CDR3, the full variable domain is EPEVTQTPSHQVTQMGQEVILRCVPISNHLYFYWYRQILGQKVEFLVSFYNNEISEKSEIFDDQFSVERPDGSNFTLKIRSTKLEDSAMYFCASSRLAGLYNEQFFGPGTRLTVL.

This clone was found once. V gene TRBV5-4 combines with J gene TRBJ2-2, with D possibly TRBD1 on 5 matching bases. This CDR3 has 16 residues. The V end was cut by 0 bases, the J end by 0 bases, with 9 bases between. Germline-derived CDR1 and CDR2 are SGHNT and YYREEE (reference sequence). The CDR3 loop is CASSLGGVANTGELFF. The CDR3 nucleotides are TGTGCCAGCAGCTTGGGGGGCGTCGCGAACACCGGGGAGCTGTTTTTT.

V usage is TRBV2 and J usage is TRBJ2-5; the D gene is possibly TRBD1 (5 bases). V was pared by 6 bases and J by 5 bases, with 13 bases between. Germline V gene sequence: CDR1 SNHLY, CDR2 FYNNEI. This CDR3 spans 13 amino acids. The CDR3: CASSGRVGETQYF. The CDR3 coding sequence is TGTGCCAGCAGCGGCAGGGTAGGCGAGACCCAGTACTTC.

A note on this clone: The junction shows a germline mismatch at one end, possibly a read error. The chain links TRBV19 to TRBJ2-2; TRBD2 is a possible D gene (5 bases). The CDR3 consists of 15 residues. From germline, CDR1 is LNHDA and CDR2 SQIVND (reference sequence). The DNA of the CDR3 is TGTGCCAGTAGTATAGCTCGGGGAGCCACCGAGGAGCTGTTTTTT. It specifies CASSIARGATEELFF.

The chain employs TRBV6-6 and TRBJ2-7; TRBD1 agrees at 11 bases. Germline V gene data show CDR1 as MNHNY and CDR2 as SVGAGI (reference sequence). CDR3 length: 15 amino acids. The J segment lost 4 bases and the V segment lost 6 bases, leaving 8 bases of the junction unmatched. CDR3 region: CASSLGGTGGYEQYF. The DNA of the CDR3 is TGTGCCAGCAGCCTCGGCGGGACAGGGGGATACGAGCAGTACTTC.

The chain couples TRBV27 to TRBJ2-5; 12 bases agree with TRBD2. The J call could be wrong; TRBJ2-7 is a better fit for the DNA end. Per germline, CDR1 MNHEY and CDR2 SMNVEV (reference sequence). The CDR3 covers 14 residues. CDR3 DNA: TGTGCCAGCAGAAGGACTAGCGGGACCTACGAGCAGTACTTC. Its translation: CASRRTSGTYEQYF.

The CDR3 loop is CATGTGGYEQYF. As DNA, the CDR3 is TGTGCCACCGGGACAGGGGGCTACGAGCAGTACTTC. This chain connects TRBV19 to TRBJ2-7, with 11 bases matching TRBD1. J gave up 3 bases and V 10 bases, and 2 bases lay outside the gene matches. CDR3 size: 12 residues. Looked up from germline, CDR1 is LNHDA and CDR2 is SQIVND (reference sequence).

The genes are TRBV5-1 and TRBJ2-2, with 11 bases that match TRBD2. CDR1 is SGHRS, CDR2 YFSETQ, per germline. The V and J ends lost 2 bases and 2 bases, in that order; junction bases with no gene match: 2. The CDR3 has 16 residues. This chain's CDR3 is CASSFRLAGNTGELFF. CDR3 DNA sequence: TGCGCCAGCAGCTTCCGACTAGCGGGAAACACCGGGGAGCTGTTTTTT.

The chain recombines TRBV9 with TRBJ2-1, with a possible D match to TRBD2 (6 bases). The V end was cut by 1 base, the J end by 8 bases, with 16 bases between. This CDR3 is 15 amino acids long. CDR1 is SGDLS and CDR2 is YYNGEE in the germline V gene. CDR3: CASSVFRTTVDEQFF. In DNA form, the CDR3 reads TGTGCCAGCAGCGTATTCAGGACTACCGTTGATGAGCAGTTCTTC. Variable domain in full (rest from reference TRBV9 and TRBJ2-1): DSGVTQTPKHLITATGQRVTLRCSPRSGDLSVYWYQQSLDQGLQFLIQYYNGEERAKGNILERFSAQQFPDLHSELNLSSLELGDSALYFCASSVFRTTVDEQFFGPGTRLTVL.

The chain has TRBV4-1 and TRBJ1-3, with TRBD1 matching 9 bases. CDR1 is MGHRA and CDR2 is YSYEKL in the germline V gene. V shed 0 bases, J shed 0 bases, and the junction held 12 bases outside the gene matches. The CDR3 runs 20 residues. This CDR3 is CASSQDPGTGILGSGNTIYF. The CDR3 DNA reads TGCGCCAGCAGCCAAGATCCCGGGACAGGGATTTTGGGCTCTGGAAACACCATATATTTT.

V gene TRBV15 combines with J gene TRBJ2-5; a weak D match, TRBD1 (5 bases). The CDR3 is 15 residues long. The germline gives CDR1 LNHNV, CDR2 YYDKDF (reference sequence). V shed 1 base and J shed 2 bases, with 11 bases lying between them. The DNA for the CDR3 is TGTGCCACCAGCAGAGGTGGGGCAGAGCAAGAGACCCAGTACTTC. It encodes CATSRGGAEQETQYF.

V usage is TRBV7-2 and J usage is TRBJ2-6; TRBD2 is a possible D gene (6 bases). Trimming removed 7 bases from V and 1 base from J, with 14 bases in between. CDR3 size: 16 residues. Germline V CDR1 and CDR2: SGHTA, FQGNSA. The CDR3 DNA is TGTGCCAGCATCCCGGGACTGAAATCTGGGGCCAACGTCCTGACTTTC. This codes for CASIPGLKSGANVLTF. Drawing the rest from reference TRBV7-2 and TRBJ2-6, the complete variable domain is GAGVSQSPSNKVTEKGKDVELRCDPISGHTALYWYRQSLGQGLEFLIYFQGNSAPDKSGLPSDRFSAERTGGSVSTLTIQRTQQEDSAVYLCASIPGLKSGANVLTFGAGSRLTVL.

This chain connects TRBV28 to TRBJ1-4, with D unclear. The CDR3 covers 11 residues. CDR1 and CDR2 (germline): MDHEN, SYDVKM. V lost 6 bases and J 4 bases, leaving 3 bases between the germline ends. CDR3 residues: CASRSNEKLFF. CDR3 DNA: TGTGCCAGCAGGAGTAATGAAAAACTGTTTTTT.

The chain recombines TRBV2 with TRBJ2-7; no definite D call. Trimming stripped 5 bases from V and 0 bases from J, with 11 bases between. Germline-derived CDR1 and CDR2 are SNHLY and FYNNEI. This CDR3 has 14 amino acids. DNA for the CDR3: TGTGCCAGCAGTCAACCTAGACACTCCTACGAGCAGTACTTC. Translated: CASSQPRHSYEQYF.

The J gene is TRBJ1-4, the V gene TRBV19; no firm D call. This CDR3 region has 12 residues. Germline CDR1 is LNHDA and CDR2 is SQIVND (reference sequence). V lost 4 bases and J 8 bases, leaving 8 bases between the germline ends. The CDR3 nucleotides read TGTGCCAGTAGTACCGAGGGCGAAAAACTGTTTTTT. It yields the protein CASSTEGEKLFF.

The rearrangement joins TRBV5-6 to TRBJ1-1; 7 bases are shared with TRBD1. After removal of 2 bases from V and 1 base from J, the junction contained 2 bases not matched to a gene. The CDR3 is 14 amino acids. Germline CDR1 is SGHDT and CDR2 is YYEEEE. The CDR3 sequence is CASSFGQENTEAFF. The CDR3 nucleotides are TGTGCCAGCAGCTTTGGACAGGAGAACACTGAAGCTTTCTTT.

The V call is TRBV14, the J call TRBJ2-3, with D tentatively TRBD1 or TRBD2 (5 bases each). Trimming took off 0 bases at V and 6 bases at J, with 7 bases between the two ends. The CDR3 loop spans 13 amino acids. The germline V gene has CDR1 SGHDN and CDR2 FVKESK. CDR3 coding DNA: TGTGCCAGCAGCCAAGATTGGGGGGATACGCAGTATTTT. It encodes CASSQDWGDTQYF.

The CDR3 nucleotides read TGTGCCTGGGGATCCAAGGGTACAGGGTTCTATGGCTACACCTTC. This codes for CAWGSKGTGFYGYTF. The rearrangement uses TRBV30 and TRBJ1-2; D possibly corresponds to TRBD1 (6 bases). The CDR3 is 15 residues long. With 5 bases removed from V and 4 bases from J, the gap between germline ends came to 20 bases. CDR1 and CDR2 (germline): GTSNPN, SVGIG (reference sequence).

CDR3 amino acids: CASSRDLISTEQFF. CDR3 sequence (DNA): TGTGCCAGCAGCCGGGACCTAATAAGCACCGAGCAGTTCTTC. This chain joins TRBV27 and TRBJ2-1; D could derive from TRBD1 or TRBD2 (5 bases each). This CDR3 has 14 residues. Trimming removed 6 bases from V and 10 bases from J, with 19 bases in between. Germline values: CDR1 MNHEY, CDR2 SMNVEV (reference sequence).

There are a few counts of this clone. V gene TRBV5-1 combines with J gene TRBJ2-7; D gene ambiguous. The CDR3 spans 16 residues. Germline lookup yields CDR1 SGHRS and CDR2 YFSETQ. V was pared by 2 bases and J by 2 bases, with 17 bases between. The CDR3 loop is CASSFPFGTDTYEQYF. CDR3 DNA sequence: TGCGCCAGCAGCTTCCCCTTTGGTACGGATACCTACGAGCAGTACTTC. The full variable domain, completed using reference TRBV5-1 and TRBJ2-7, is KAGVTQTPRYLIKTRGQQVTLSCSPISGHRSVSWYQQTPGQGLQFLFEYFSETQRNKGNFPGRFSGRQFSNSRSEMNVSTLELGDSALYLCASSFPFGTDTYEQYFGPGTRLTVT.

The V gene is TRBV29-1, the J gene TRBJ1-1, with 10 bases aligning to TRBD1. CDR3 length equals 12 residues. CDR1 and CDR2 from the germline V gene are SQVTM and ANQGSEA. Trimming at V came to 7 bases and at J to 8 bases, leaving 7 bases not matched to a gene. This CDR3 reads CSAGRGQGEAFF. CDR3 coding DNA: TGCAGCGCAGGACGGGGACAGGGGGAAGCTTTCTTT.

The V gene is TRBV5-4, the J gene TRBJ2-7; D possibly corresponds to TRBD2 (5 bases). Looked up from germline, CDR1 is SGHNT and CDR2 is YYREEE (reference sequence). This CDR3 spans 13 amino acids. Trimming removed 2 bases from V and 6 bases from J, with 12 bases in between. DNA of the CDR3: TGTGCCAGCAGCTTTCCTAGCAATTCCGAGCAGTACTTC. The encoded protein is CASSFPSNSEQYF.

The chain combines TRBV5-6 with TRBJ2-3, with 8 nucleotides matching TRBD2. Trimming took 2 bases from V and 1 from J; bases not matched to a gene: 6. CDR3 length: 16 amino acids. Germline lookup yields CDR1 SGHDT and CDR2 YYEEEE. In DNA, the CDR3 is TGTGCCAGCAGCTTTGACAGCGGGAGCGGCACAGATACGCAGTATTTT. It is translated as CASSFDSGSGTDTQYF.

About this clone itself: The sample has other DNA sequences that encode this CDR3 too. The chain uses TRBV5-4 and TRBJ2-5; D gene ambiguous. The germline gives CDR1 SGHNT, CDR2 YYREEE (reference sequence). The CDR3 has 12 amino acids. The V and J ends lost 0 bases and 4 bases respectively, with 4 bases between them. This CDR3 is CASSLDRETQYF. The DNA for the CDR3 is TGTGCCAGCAGCTTGGACAGAGAGACCCAGTACTTC.

V gene TRBV11-2 combines with J gene TRBJ2-4; 7 nucleotides line up with TRBD1. Unmatched junction bases numbered 7, after V lost 3 bases and J lost 2 bases. This CDR3 is built from 16 residues. Looked up from germline, CDR1 is SGHAT and CDR2 is FQNNGV. CDR3 in DNA: TGTGCCAGCAGCTTTCAAACAGGGGTTTCCAAAAACATTCAGTACTTC. Protein product: CASSFQTGVSKNIQYF.